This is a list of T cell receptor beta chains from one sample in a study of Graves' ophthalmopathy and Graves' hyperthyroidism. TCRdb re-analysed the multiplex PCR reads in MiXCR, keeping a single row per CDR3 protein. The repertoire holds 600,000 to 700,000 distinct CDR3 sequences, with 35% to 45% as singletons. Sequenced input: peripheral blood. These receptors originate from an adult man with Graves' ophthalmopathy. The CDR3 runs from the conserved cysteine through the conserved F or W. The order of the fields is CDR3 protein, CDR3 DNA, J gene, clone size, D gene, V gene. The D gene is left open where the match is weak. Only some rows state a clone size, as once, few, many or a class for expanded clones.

CDR3aa: CASSIGLSNEKLFF; CDR3nt: TGTGCCAGTAGTATAGGGCTGTCTAATGAAAAACTGTTTTTT; j_gene: TRBJ1-4; abundance: many; d_gene: -; v_gene: TRBV19
CDR3aa: CASSHGSGQETQYF; CDR3nt: TGTGCCAGCAGCCACGGCAGCGGCCAAGAGACCCAGTACTTC; j_gene: TRBJ2-5; abundance: -; d_gene: -; v_gene: TRBV7-6
CDR3aa: CASRYAGTSSYEQYF; CDR3nt: TGTGCCAGCAGATACGCCGGGACTAGCTCCTACGAGCAGTACTTC; j_gene: TRBJ2-7; abundance: -; d_gene: TRBD2; v_gene: TRBV6-2/TRBV6-3
CDR3aa: CASSRKAGDPRTEQYF; CDR3nt: TGTGCCAGCAGCCGAAAGGCTGGGGACCCCCGCACCGAGCAGTACTTC; j_gene: TRBJ2-7; abundance: -; d_gene: -; v_gene: TRBV3-1
CDR3aa: CASSLGLAGATGELFF; CDR3nt: TGTGCCAGCAGCTTGGGACTAGCGGGAGCCACCGGGGAGCTGTTTTTT; j_gene: TRBJ2-2; abundance: many; d_gene: TRBD2; v_gene: TRBV5-4
CDR3aa: CASSINYRDSRAFF; CDR3nt: TGTGCCAGCAGTATCAATTACCGGGACAGTCGGGCTTTCTTT; j_gene: TRBJ1-1; abundance: many; d_gene: TRBD1; v_gene: TRBV6-1
CDR3aa: CASSTGTGTRGYTF; CDR3nt: TGCGCCAGCAGTACCGGGACAGGGACTCGGGGCTACACCTTC; j_gene: TRBJ1-2; abundance: many; d_gene: TRBD1; v_gene: TRBV5-1
CDR3aa: CAISELGIPEAFF; CDR3nt: TGTGCCATCAGTGAGTTAGGCATTCCTGAAGCTTTCTTT; j_gene: TRBJ1-1; abundance: few; d_gene: -; v_gene: TRBV10-3
CDR3aa: CASSGLAGLQETQYF; CDR3nt: TGTGCCAGCAGTGGTCTAGCGGGCCTACAAGAGACCCAGTACTTC; j_gene: TRBJ2-5; abundance: -; d_gene: TRBD2; v_gene: TRBV10-3
CDR3aa: CSAGTNPYEQYF; CDR3nt: TGCAGTGCCGGGACTAACCCCTACGAGCAGTACTTC; j_gene: TRBJ2-7; abundance: many; d_gene: TRBD2; v_gene: TRBV20-1
CDR3aa: CACGQSYEQYF; CDR3nt: TGTGCCTGCGGACAGTCCTACGAGCAGTACTTC; j_gene: TRBJ2-7; abundance: few; d_gene: -; v_gene: TRBV30
CDR3aa: CASSLSQGTLGNQPQHF; CDR3nt: TGTGCCAGCAGCCTAAGCCAGGGAACTCTCGGCAATCAGCCCCAGCATTTT; j_gene: TRBJ1-5; abundance: many; d_gene: -; v_gene: TRBV7-8
CDR3aa: CASSATGQPHHF; CDR3nt: TGTGCCAGCAGTGCCACAGGGCAGCCCCACCATTTT; j_gene: TRBJ1-5; abundance: -; d_gene: -; v_gene: TRBV25-1
CDR3aa: CASSRRRVTEAFF; CDR3nt: TGTGCCAGCAGTCGGAGGAGGGTCACTGAAGCTTTCTTT; j_gene: TRBJ1-1; abundance: few; d_gene: -; v_gene: TRBV12-3/TRBV12-4